This T cell receptor beta chain was found in a study of blood T cells in healthy people across ages. Points from the study as a whole: The study found TCR beta diversity correlated strongly with naive T cell percentage.

Only a few counts were recorded for this clonotype. The antigen is unknown. The ends were cut back, 4 bases at V and 3 bases at J, with 10 bases in the middle. Per the germline V gene, CDR1 is SGHRS and CDR2 is YFSETQ. The CDR3 runs 14 residues. A sample-barcoded 5' primer and a J-beta primer mix were used in a second PCR of roughly 6 to 12 cycles. TCRdb re-analysed the 5' RACE reads in MiXCR, keeping a single row per CDR3 protein. In the table there are around 1,000,000 distinct CDR3 sequences, around 25% of which are singletons. These data were likewise used in another study, on T cells of mothers and their children. That source reports: In the second PCR, M1S primer introduced barcodes and 2-4 random bases. For unrelated pairs as for related ones, thymic selection shapes TCR recombination output similarly.

The chain is built from TRBV5-1 and TRBJ1-4; D is uncertain. Source material: blood. This receptor was taken from a girl aged 2 to 9 in good health. CDR3: CASSLDMSNEKLFF. The CDR3, as DNA: TGCGCCAGCAGCCTCGACATGTCTAATGAAAAACTGTTTTTT.